These 12 T cell receptor beta chains were sequenced from one sample in a study of Ad26.COV2.S vaccination and SARS-CoV-2 variants (dated by TCRdb to about 2021). Library preparation was by the immunoSEQ multiplex PCR assay. The immuneACCESS repertoire file appears here via TCRdb, limited to in-frame rearrangements. These files lack a portion of the clones; in checked studies, under half of the deficit traces to unresolved V genes, and the cause of the others is not known. A total of hundreds of thousands of clones appear in this sample, 80% to 90% of them only once. Around 5.3% of the sample lies in the top ten. The treatment or condition label on this specimen signifies: around 19 received Ad26.COV2.S at low or high dose, single or two shots; 5 received placebo; per-sample allocation not given. For vaccine and placebo recipients, repertoires were sequenced using samples collected on day 63 after the first injection.

This sample comprised peripheral blood, obtained in a trial of Ad26.COV2.S vaccine versus placebo. Receptor source: a person between 18 and 65 years old who received the Ad26.COV2.S COVID-19 vaccine or a placebo.

The sample holds one count of this clone. The V and J genes are TRBV30 and TRBJ2-1, with D possibly being TRBD2 (6 bases). CDR1 and CDR2 from the germline V gene are GTSNPN and SVGIG (reference sequence). The CDR3 loop spans 14 amino acids. The V gene lost 2 bases and the J gene lost 8 bases, with 16 bases spanning the gap. The CDR3 is CAWSRTGEGYEQFF. The CDR3 coding sequence is TGTGCCTGGAGTCGAACGGGAGAAGGCTATGAGCAGTTCTTC.

This chain joins TRBV30 and TRBJ2-3; 9 nucleotides line up with TRBD2. Unmatched junction bases numbered 4, after V lost 0 bases and J lost 3 bases. CDR1 is GTSNPN, CDR2 SVGIG, per germline (reference sequence). The CDR3 spans 15 residues. The CDR3 DNA sequence: TGTGCCTGGAGTGTTGCGGGAGGGTTGACAGATACGCAGTATTTT. Its protein is CAWSVAGGLTDTQYF. The full variable domain, in which reference TRBV30 and TRBJ2-3 provide the parts outside the CDR3, is SQTIHQWPATLVQPVGSPLSLECTVEGTSNPNLYWYRQAAGRGLQLLFYSVGIGQISSEVPQNLSASRPQDRQFILSSKKLLLSDSGFYLCAWSVAGGLTDTQYFGPGTRLTVL.

The chain uses TRBV6-2 or TRBV6-3 and TRBJ1-5, with TRBD1 matching over 10 bases. Germline V CDR1 and CDR2: MNHEY, SVGEGT. Trimming took 5 bases from V and 4 from J; bases not matched to a gene: 8. This CDR3 has 16 residues. In DNA form, the CDR3 reads TGTGCCAGCAGTGGAGGGACAGGGGTTATTAATCAGCCCCAGCATTTT. This gives the protein CASSGGTGVINQPQHF.

This clone was counted only a few times. The genes are TRBV28 and TRBJ2-7; no firm D call. Germline values: CDR1 MDHEN, CDR2 SYDVKM. The V end was cut by 5 bases, the J end by 4 bases, with 6 bases between. There are 11 residues in the CDR3. Written as DNA, the CDR3 is TGTGCCAGCAGTCACCGATACGAGCAGTACTTC. Encoded protein: CASSHRYEQYF.

The chain carries TRBV19 and TRBJ1-5; 7 nucleotides match TRBD1. The CDR3 contains 18 residues. The V gene end was trimmed by 4 bases and the J gene end by 2 bases; junction bases not matched to a gene: 14. Germline values: CDR1 LNHDA, CDR2 SQIVND (reference sequence). The CDR3 loop reads CASSTRQGGGVGNQPQHF. DNA of the CDR3: TGTGCCAGTAGTACCCGACAGGGTGGAGGAGTGGGCAATCAGCCCCAGCATTTT. The full variable domain, rest sourced from reference TRBV19 and TRBJ1-5, is DGGITQSPKYLFRKEGQNVTLSCEQNLNHDAMYWYRQDPGQGLRLIYYSQIVNDFQKGDIAEGYSVSREKKESFPLTVTSAQKNPTAFYLCASSTRQGGGVGNQPQHFGDGTRLSIL.

The rearrangement uses TRBV5-6 and TRBJ2-1; 9 positions match TRBD1. Trimming took 6 bases from V and 5 from J; bases not matched to a gene: 6. CDR1 SGHDT and CDR2 YYEEEE come from the germline V gene. The CDR3 loop spans 14 amino acids. CDR3 protein: CASTPWDRDNEQFF. DNA of the CDR3: TGTGCCAGCACTCCCTGGGACAGGGACAATGAGCAGTTCTTC.

The chain uses TRBV14 and TRBJ2-5; possibly TRBD1 for D (6 bases). The CDR3 totals 15 residues. Germline V gene sequence: CDR1 SGHDN, CDR2 FVKESK. With 4 bases removed from V and 2 bases from J, the gap between germline ends came to 14 bases. The CDR3 here is CASSPTRGGQETQYF. The CDR3 DNA sequence: TGTGCCAGCAGCCCGACGAGAGGGGGTCAAGAGACCCAGTACTTC.

The V call is TRBV30, the J call TRBJ2-5, with D unclear. V was shortened by 0 bases and J by 5 bases, with 7 bases between the two germline ends. The CDR3 sequence is 12 residues long. CDR1 is GTSNPN and CDR2 is SVGIG in the germline V gene (reference sequence). The chain's CDR3 is CAWSVQFETQYF. The CDR3, as DNA: TGTGCCTGGAGTGTACAATTCGAGACCCAGTACTTC.

This clone was counted a few times. The V and J genes are TRBV19 and TRBJ2-3; a possible D gene is TRBD1 (6 bases). The ends were cut back, 4 bases at V and 10 bases at J, with 15 bases in the middle. From germline, CDR1 is LNHDA and CDR2 SQIVND (reference sequence). The CDR3 extends over 13 amino acids. Written as DNA, the CDR3 is TGTGCCAGTAGTACTGGAGTCCAGGGGTCGCAGTATTTT. Protein: CASSTGVQGSQYF.

The chain combines TRBV7-2 with TRBJ2-3, with D perhaps given as TRBD1 or TRBD2 (6 bases each). This CDR3 has 13 residues. Trimming took off 7 bases at V and 3 bases at J, with 11 bases between the two ends. Germline-derived CDR1 and CDR2 are SGHTA and FQGNSA. The CDR3 sequence: CASTQGGTDTQYF. For the CDR3, the DNA is TGTGCCAGCACCCAAGGGGGGACAGATACGCAGTATTTT.

This sequence joins TRBV28 and TRBJ1-1; no firm D call. The CDR3 loop spans 13 amino acids. V was pared by 2 bases and J by 0 bases, with 4 bases between. Germline-derived CDR1 and CDR2 are MDHEN and SYDVKM. For the CDR3, the DNA is TGTGCCAGCAGTTTAATTATGAACACTGAAGCTTTCTTT. Its translation is CASSLIMNTEAFF.

CDR3 bases: TGTGCCACCAGCAGAGATATCAGTGCAGCTAACTATGGCTACACCTTC. Translating gives CATSRDISAANYGYTF. This rearrangement joins TRBV15 to TRBJ1-2, with D hard to call. The CDR3 consists of 16 residues. Germline-derived CDR1 and CDR2 are LNHNV and YYDKDF (reference sequence). Deletions cut 0 bases from V and 0 bases from J, with 11 bases between.